Following are 4 T cell receptor beta chains from one sample sequenced in a study of vaccination and CD4 T cells after COVID-19 (dated by TCRdb to 2022 to 2024). No antigen is known for these receptors. What this sample's treatment or condition label stands for: approximately 10-day PBMC culture with coronavirus spike peptide pools or control peptides (ViraFEST assay). Libraries were prepared through PCR. TCRdb records Illumina iSeq 100 as the sequencer. DNA from cultured CD4+ T cells was subjected to TCR sequencing with the Oncomine TCR Beta short-read assay at the Johns Hopkins FTIC core. Through fastp at Q25 and MiXCR, TCRdb rebuilt clones from the public reads, retaining in-frame beta chains. Every distinct CDR3 protein forms one entry, paired with its most common genes and DNA. The sample table lists about 19,000 distinct CDR3 sequences, about 50% of them with a count of one. The ten biggest clones cover 8.5% to 10% of the sample.

The sequences come from CD4+ T cells from blood, cultured in vitro, collected after SARS-CoV-2 vaccination. These receptors were collected from a human donor who had recovered from COVID-19.

The chain is built from TRBV19 and TRBJ1-6; a weak D match, TRBD1 (6 bases). V was clipped by 4 bases and J by 3 bases, with 10 bases between them. Germline V gene sequence: CDR1 LNHDA, CDR2 SQIVND (reference sequence). The CDR3 runs to 15 residues. The CDR3 nucleotides are TGTGCCAGTAGTACCAGGACAGTCTATAATTCACCCCTCCACTTT. It is translated as CASSTRTVYNSPLHF.

The J gene is TRBJ2-3, the V gene TRBV5-4; D possibly corresponds to TRBD1 (6 bases). The V and J ends lost 4 bases and 6 bases respectively, with 12 bases between them. Germline V gene data show CDR1 as SGHNT and CDR2 as YYREEE (reference sequence). This CDR3 region has 13 residues. For the CDR3, the DNA is TGTGCCAGCAGCGTAGCCCAGGGGGATACGCAGTATTTT. This codes for CASSVAQGDTQYF.

The chain is built from TRBV27 and TRBJ2-3; D is unresolved. With 6 bases removed from V and 5 bases from J, the gap between germline ends came to 3 bases. Germline CDR1 is MNHEY and CDR2 is SMNVEV (reference sequence). This CDR3 has 10 amino acids. The CDR3 nucleotides are TGTGCCAGCAGCGAAGATACGCAGTATTTT. This translates into CASSEDTQYF.

The chain combines TRBV30 with TRBJ1-6, with D unclear. V lost 5 bases and J lost 14, with 13 bases in between. From germline, CDR1 is GTSNPN and CDR2 SVGIG (reference sequence). CDR3 size: 11 residues. This chain's CDR3 is CAWGIAGTLHF. The CDR3 bases are TGTGCCTGGGGGATCGCGGGGACCCTCCACTTT.